This T cell receptor beta chain was recovered during a study of shared clonotypes between healthy human individuals. Assay used: immunoSEQ multiplex PCR; TCRdb lists only in-frame clones, some missing. The repertoire holds approximately 1,000,000 clones, with 75% to 85% as singletons. V shed 3 bases, J shed 1 base, and the junction held 15 bases outside the gene matches. CDR3 length equals 19 residues. CDR1 is SGHRS, CDR2 YFSETQ, per germline. The chain uses TRBV5-1 and TRBJ2-3, with 9 bases matching TRBD2. The sequence came from a young man in good health. Some clones in this sample may be carry-over from other donors' samples. The sequencing input was memory CD4+ T cells from PBMCs. The subset denotes: CD45RA-negative fraction. The CDR3 reads CASSSLGGRAGRGTDTQYF. The CDR3 region has the DNA TGCGCCAGCAGCTCCCTTGGCGGGAGGGCCGGAAGGGGCACAGATACGCAGTATTTT. Drawing the rest from reference TRBV5-1 and TRBJ2-3, the complete variable domain is KAGVTQTPRYLIKTRGQQVTLSCSPISGHRSVSWYQQTPGQGLQFLFEYFSETQRNKGNFPGRFSGRQFSNSRSEMNVSTLELGDSALYLCASSSLGGRAGRGTDTQYFGPGTRLTVL.